The rows below give T cell receptor beta chains drawn from one sample of a study of control samples from healthy donors and cancer patients. Clones were read by immunoSEQ multiplex PCR, and TCRdb kept only the in-frame ones, dropping some. The table lists just under 150,000 clones, more than 85% of them singletons. Sequencing used blood. These receptors were taken from a man aged 25 to 40 in good health. Both conserved end residues are part of each CDR3. The D gene is left open where the match is weak. Rows give clone size only sometimes, using once, few, many, or a class for an expanded clone.

CDR3 protein,CDR3 DNA,J gene,V gene,CDR3 length,D gene,clone size
CASSEGGSSYNEQFF,TGCGCCAGCAGCGAAGGGGGATCCTCCTACAATGAGCAGTTCTTC,TRBJ2-1,TRBV5-1,15,NA,NA
CASTDGDHEQFF,TGCGCCAGCACCGACGGAGACCATGAGCAGTTCTTC,TRBJ2-1,TRBV10-1,12,NA,NA
CASSLSTGGAYGYTF,TGTGCCAGCAGTTTATCGACAGGGGGCGCCTATGGCTACACCTTC,TRBJ1-2,TRBV27,15,TRBD1,NA
CATSRDQGSGNTIYF,TGTGCCACCAGCAGAGATCAGGGCTCTGGAAACACCATATATTTT,TRBJ1-3,TRBV15,15,NA,NA
CASSPVSGGNEQFF,TGTGCCAGCTCACCAGTTAGCGGGGGGAATGAGCAGTTCTTC,TRBJ2-1,TRBV18,14,TRBD2,NA
CASSLPLRRLAGGPGYNEQFF,TGCGCCAGCAGCTTGCCTCTACGGCGACTAGCGGGGGGGCCGGGTTACAATGAGCAGTTCTTC,TRBJ2-1,TRBV5-1,21,TRBD2,once
CASSDRQQAYEQYF,TGCGCCAGCAGTGATCGCCAACAGGCCTACGAGCAGTACTTC,TRBJ2-7,TRBV10-2,14,NA,NA
CASSLSGGVTEAFF,TGTGCCAGCAGCTTGTCAGGGGGAGTAACTGAAGCTTTCTTT,TRBJ1-1,TRBV5-4,14,TRBD1,NA
CASSEGPGGSPYEQYF,TGCGCCAGCAGTGAGGGGCCTGGGGGCTCCCCCTACGAGCAGTACTTC,TRBJ2-7,TRBV10-2,16,NA,NA
CASSLDGRGGYTDTQYF,TGTGCCAGCAGCTTAGACGGGCGGGGGGGCTACACAGATACGCAGTATTTT,TRBJ2-3,TRBV7-2,17,TRBD2,NA
CASSHRGNYNSPLHF,TGTGCCAGCAGCCATAGGGGTAACTATAATTCACCCCTCCACTTT,TRBJ1-6,TRBV6-5,15,NA,medium-sized
CASKDRIYGYTF,TGTGCCAGCAAGGACCGAATTTATGGCTACACCTTC,TRBJ1-2,TRBV2,12,NA,NA
CASSESSQPNYGYTF,TGTGCCAGCAGTGAAAGCAGTCAACCTAACTATGGCTACACCTTC,TRBJ1-2,TRBV27,15,NA,NA
CASSWDRGPHYGYTF,TGTGCCAGCAGCTGGGACAGGGGGCCTCACTATGGCTACACCTTC,TRBJ1-2,TRBV11-2,15,TRBD1,NA
CASSSPWTDTQYF,TGTGCCAGCAGTTCTCCGTGGACAGATACGCAGTATTTT,TRBJ2-3,TRBV27,13,NA,many
CAISENRGDGYTF,TGTGCCATCAGTGAAAACAGGGGAGACGGCTACACCTTC,TRBJ1-2,TRBV10-3,13,TRBD1,NA
CASSIGSGGTYEQYF,TGTGCCAGTAGTATAGGGAGTGGGGGGACCTACGAGCAGTACTTC,TRBJ2-7,TRBV19,15,NA,NA
CASSTGGDEKLFF,TGTGCCAGCTCGACAGGGGGGGACGAAAAACTGTTTTTT,TRBJ1-4,TRBV28,13,TRBD1,NA
CASSLVEQGAEQYF,TGTGCCAGCAGCTTAGTGGAGCAAGGGGCCGAGCAGTACTTC,TRBJ2-7,TRBV11-2,14,NA,NA
CASSLSGTGFNQPQHF,TGTGCCAGCAGCCTATCCGGGACAGGGTTTAATCAGCCCCAGCATTTT,TRBJ1-5,TRBV28,16,TRBD1,NA
CACRGRVLVGEQFF,TGTGCCTGCCGAGGAAGGGTTCTAGTCGGCGAGCAGTTCTTC,TRBJ2-1,TRBV30,14,NA,NA
CASSLSEGEPATNEKLFF,TGTGCCAGCAGTTTATCGGAGGGGGAACCTGCAACTAATGAAAAACTGTTTTTT,TRBJ1-4,TRBV27,18,NA,once
CASSQRTGAGGPYEQYF,TGTGCCAGCTCACAGAGGACCGGAGCGGGGGGCCCGTACGAGCAGTACTTC,TRBJ2-7,TRBV18,17,TRBD2,NA
CASSVASGQGYYEQYF,TGTGCCAGCAGCGTAGCTTCCGGACAGGGGTATTACGAGCAGTACTTC,TRBJ2-7,TRBV9,16,TRBD1,NA
CASSTFGGYTF,TGTGCCAGCAGTACTTTCGGGGGCTACACCTTC,TRBJ1-2,TRBV3-1/TRBV3-2,11,NA,NA
CAWSVGGYGANVLTF,TGTGCCTGGAGTGTAGGGGGATATGGGGCCAACGTCCTGACTTTC,TRBJ2-6,TRBV30,15,NA,NA
CASSPGVSFLSPLHF,TGTGCCAGCTCACCGGGGGTGTCGTTCCTCTCACCCCTCCACTTT,TRBJ1-6,TRBV18,15,NA,NA
CASSLLAGTYEQYF,TGTGCCAGCAGCTTGCTCGCCGGCACCTACGAGCAGTACTTC,TRBJ2-7,TRBV5-4,14,NA,NA
CAISDWGADYCEQFF,TGTGCCATCAGTGATTGGGGGGCCGATTATTGTGAGCAGTTCTTC,TRBJ2-1,TRBV10-3,15,NA,NA
CASTKPGGSQETQYF,TGCGCCAGCACCAAACCCGGGGGTTCCCAAGAGACCCAGTACTTC,TRBJ2-5,TRBV23-1,15,NA,NA
CASTLTGGDYGYTF,TGTGCCAGCACCTTGACAGGGGGTGACTATGGCTACACCTTC,TRBJ1-2,TRBV27,14,TRBD1,NA
CASSLSGGPSGNTIYF,TGTGCCAGCAGCTTATCCGGAGGTCCCTCTGGAAACACCATATATTTT,TRBJ1-3,TRBV7-9,16,NA,NA
CASSSGPSGNTIYF,TGTGCCAGCAGCTCGGGACCTTCTGGAAACACCATATATTTT,TRBJ1-3,TRBV5-6,14,NA,NA
CASSPIQGTGGDGYTF,TGCGCCAGCAGCCCGATACAGGGGACGGGGGGTGATGGCTACACCTTC,TRBJ1-2,TRBV4-1,16,TRBD1,NA
CASSLTSRSGGPSEQYF,TGTGCCAGCAGCTTAACGTCGAGGAGCGGGGGGCCGAGCGAGCAGTACTTC,TRBJ2-7,TRBV7-3,17,TRBD2,NA
CARRLVGRTAGELFF,TGTGCCAGAAGACTAGTGGGGCGAACGGCCGGGGAGCTGTTTTTT,TRBJ2-2,TRBV5-3,15,NA,NA
CASSQIPQGPEAFF,TGTGCCAGCAGCCAAATACCACAGGGACCTGAAGCTTTCTTT,TRBJ1-1,TRBV4-2,14,NA,NA
CASSVGGGALYEQYF,TGCGCCAGCAGTGTGGGCGGGGGGGCCCTCTACGAGCAGTACTTC,TRBJ2-7,TRBV10-2,15,TRBD2,NA
CASSAETGRGNIQYF,TGTGCCAGCAGTGCGGAGACAGGGAGAGGGAACATTCAGTACTTC,TRBJ2-4,TRBV2,15,TRBD1,NA
CASSVGRGKQFF,TGTGCCAGCAGCGTCGGTCGGGGAAAGCAGTTCTTC,TRBJ2-1,TRBV9,12,NA,NA
CASSFKGNYEQYF,TGTGCCAGCAGTTTCAAAGGGAACTACGAGCAGTACTTC,TRBJ2-7,TRBV27,13,NA,NA
CASSTENNNQPQHF,TGTGCCAGCAGTACCGAGAATAACAATCAGCCCCAGCATTTT,TRBJ1-5,TRBV25-1,14,NA,NA
CASSYSTGNTEAFF,TGTGCCAGCAGTTACTCGACGGGGAACACTGAAGCTTTCTTT,TRBJ1-1,TRBV6-5,14,NA,NA
CASSKTGTSETDTQYF,TGCGCCAGCAGCAAAACCGGGACTAGCGAGACAGATACGCAGTATTTT,TRBJ2-3,TRBV5-1,16,TRBD2,NA
CASSLQGDRGYTF,TGTGCCAGCAGTTTACAGGGTGATCGAGGCTACACCTTC,TRBJ1-2,TRBV27,13,NA,NA
CASATTRTGGSYEQYF,TGTGCCAGCGCCACGACGAGGACAGGGGGCTCCTACGAGCAGTACTTC,TRBJ2-7,TRBV11-1,16,TRBD1,NA
CASSLGRIFYEQYF,TGTGCCAGCAGCTTAGGACGGATTTTCTACGAGCAGTACTTC,TRBJ2-7,TRBV5-6,14,NA,NA
CASSWGDEQYF,TGTGCCAGCAGTTGGGGGGACGAGCAGTACTTC,TRBJ2-7,TRBV27,11,NA,NA
CASSSQGFGYTF,TGTGCCAGCAGCTCCCAGGGGTTTGGCTACACCTTC,TRBJ1-2,TRBV7-9,12,NA,NA
CASSPKTGRRGAFF,TGTGCCAGCAGCCCAAAAACAGGGAGAAGAGGAGCTTTCTTT,TRBJ1-1,TRBV6-4,14,NA,many